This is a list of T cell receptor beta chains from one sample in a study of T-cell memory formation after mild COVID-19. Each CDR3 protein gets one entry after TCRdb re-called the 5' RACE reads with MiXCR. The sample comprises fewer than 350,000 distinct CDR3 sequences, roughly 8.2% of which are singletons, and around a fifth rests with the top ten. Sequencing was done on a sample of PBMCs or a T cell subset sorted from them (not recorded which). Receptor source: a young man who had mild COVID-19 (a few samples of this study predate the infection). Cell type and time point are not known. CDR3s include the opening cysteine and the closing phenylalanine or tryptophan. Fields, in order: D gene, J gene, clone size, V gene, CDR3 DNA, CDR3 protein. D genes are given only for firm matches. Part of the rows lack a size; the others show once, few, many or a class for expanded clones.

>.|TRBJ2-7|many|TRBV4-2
TGTGCCAGCAGCCAAGAGTTAGGAATAGGCTACGAGCAGTACTTC
CASSQELGIGYEQYF
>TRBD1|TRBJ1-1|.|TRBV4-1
TGCGCCAGCTTCCCTGCCGGGACAGGAGACACTGAAGCTTTCTTT
CASFPAGTGDTEAFF
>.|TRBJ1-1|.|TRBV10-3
TGTGCCATCAGTGAGAGTAGAAGTAGTAACACTGAAGCTTTCTTT
CAISESRSSNTEAFF
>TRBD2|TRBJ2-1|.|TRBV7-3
TGTGCCAGCAGCCCCTCCCCGGGACTAGCGAGGAATGAGCAGTTCTTC
CASSPSPGLARNEQFF
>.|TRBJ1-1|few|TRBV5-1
TGCGCCAGCAGCTTGGGCCCTGAAGTCGGGTACACTGAAGCTTTCTTT
CASSLGPEVGYTEAFF
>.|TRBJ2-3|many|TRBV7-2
TGTGCCAGCAGCCGAAGTAAGGCAGATACGCAGTATTTT
CASSRSKADTQYF
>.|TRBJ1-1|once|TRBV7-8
TGTGCCAGCAGCTTAGGACAGCCGAACACTGGAGCTTTCTTT
CASSLGQPNTGAFF
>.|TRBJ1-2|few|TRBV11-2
TGTGCCAGCAGCTTCTTACAGGGTGGCTATGGCTACACCTTC
CASSFLQGGYGYTF
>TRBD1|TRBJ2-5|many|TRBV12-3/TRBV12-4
TGTGCCAGCAGCAGAGGGACAGGAGAGACCCAGTACTTC
CASSRGTGETQYF
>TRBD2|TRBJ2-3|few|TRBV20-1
TGCAGTGTCTTGGAGGGGTGGAGCGGGGGGCAGACCCATCCAGATACGCAGTATTTT
CSVLEGWSGGQTHPDTQYF
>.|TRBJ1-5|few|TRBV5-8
TGTGCCAGCAGCTTATCAACAGGGAGGTTTGGTCAGCCCCAGCATTTT
CASSLSTGRFGQPQHF
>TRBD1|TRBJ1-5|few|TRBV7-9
TGTGCCAGCAGCTTGGGAGGGGGCTCGGGCAATCAGCCCCAGCATTTT
CASSLGGGSGNQPQHF
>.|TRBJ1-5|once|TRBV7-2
TGTGCCAGCAGCTTAGACGGGGGCCAGCCCCAGCATTTT
CASSLDGGQPQHF
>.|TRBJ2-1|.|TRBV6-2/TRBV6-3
TGTGCCAGCAACAAGGGTCGAAACAATGAGCAGTTCTTC
CASNKGRNNEQFF
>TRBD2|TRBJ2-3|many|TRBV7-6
TGTGCCAGCAGTTTCGGGACTAGCGGGGGGAAGGCAGATACGCAGTATTTT
CASSFGTSGGKADTQYF
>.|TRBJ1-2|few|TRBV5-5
TGTGCCAGCAGCTTGGAGTGGGGGATCGGCCTGGGCTACACCTTC
CASSLEWGIGLGYTF
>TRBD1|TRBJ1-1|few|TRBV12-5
TGTGCTAGTGGTTTGGTACTAGGGGGGACAGGGGGCGCGGACACTGAAGCTTTCTTT
CASGLVLGGTGGADTEAFF
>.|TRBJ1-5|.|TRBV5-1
TGCGCCAGCAGCTTGGCCGGGAGACAGCCCCAGCATTTT
CASSLAGRQPQHF
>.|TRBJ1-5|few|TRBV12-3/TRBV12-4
TGTGCCAGCAGCTGGGGGGGTGGAGGTCAGCCCCAGCATTTT
CASSWGGGGQPQHF
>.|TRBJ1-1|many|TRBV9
TGTGCCAGCAGCGTAGGGTCTCAGGGGAGCACTGAAGCTTTCTTT
CASSVGSQGSTEAFF
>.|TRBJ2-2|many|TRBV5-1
TGCGCCAGCACCGCACAGGGCGCCACCGGGGAGCTGTTTTTT
CASTAQGATGELFF
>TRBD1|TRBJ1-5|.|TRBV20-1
TGCAGTGCTAGAGATCGTCGGGCAGGGGGGGTTCAGCCCCAGCATTTT
CSARDRRAGGVQPQHF
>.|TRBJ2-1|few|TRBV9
TGTGCCAGCAGCCCCCCGGGACTGGAGAACAATGAGCAGTTCTTC
CASSPPGLENNEQFF
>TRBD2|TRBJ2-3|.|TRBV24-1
TGTGCCACCAGTGTCCCTAGCGGGGGGGGAACAGATACGCAGTATTTT
CATSVPSGGGTDTQYF
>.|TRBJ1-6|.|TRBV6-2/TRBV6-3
TGTGCCAGCAGTTACTCGACGGTGGAGTGGGATTCACCCCTCCACTTT
CASSYSTVEWDSPLHF
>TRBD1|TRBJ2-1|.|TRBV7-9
TGTGCCAGCAGCTTAATCGGACAGGGGGGCCACAATGAGCAGTTCTTC
CASSLIGQGGHNEQFF